The 30 T cell receptor beta chains listed next were all sequenced from one sample in a study of T cell changes during pregnancy in multiple sclerosis (dated by TCRdb to about 2019). The method was the immunoSEQ multiplex PCR assay. TCRdb mirrors the immuneACCESS table, restricted to in-frame sequences. Some clones are absent from its copies; in checked studies, under half trace to an unresolved V gene, and the reason for the others is unknown. Present in this sample are about 17,000 clones, 88% of which were seen just once. The top ten clonotypes cover around 12% of the sample. The sample was CD8+ T cells from peripheral blood mononuclear cells, taken after pregnancy. These receptors were collected from a female donor in good health, enrolled as a control in a pregnancy study.

The rearrangement links TRBV4-1 to TRBJ2-7; 7 nucleotides align to TRBD1. The V segment lost 8 bases and the J segment 5 bases; nucleotides outside the gene matches: 15. The CDR3 is 15 residues long. The germline V gene encodes CDR1 MGHRA and CDR2 YSYEKL. CDR3 coding DNA: TGCGCCAGCCGTGACAGGGTAGGGTCAACCCACGAGCAGTACTTC. Translating it yields CASRDRVGSTHEQYF.

The V call is TRBV27, the J call TRBJ2-1; 7 positions agree with TRBD2. Germline CDR1 reads MNHEY; CDR2 reads SMNVEV (reference sequence). This CDR3 is 17 amino acids long. The V gene end was trimmed by 0 bases and the J gene end by 6 bases; junction bases not matched to a gene: 11. The CDR3, as DNA: TGTGCCAGCAGTTTATCGGGGGGGACTCTGACTCTCAATGAGCAGTTCTTC. Amino acids: CASSLSGGTLTLNEQFF.

V and J are TRBV27 and TRBJ2-7, with D possibly being TRBD2 (6 bases). The CDR3 is 14 residues long. Germline loops: CDR1 MNHEY, CDR2 SMNVEV (reference sequence). The V and J ends lost 2 bases and 4 bases respectively, with 12 bases between them. As DNA, the CDR3 is TGTGCCAGCAGTTTAGACGGGAGTAGGTACGAGCAGTACTTC. It specifies CASSLDGSRYEQYF.

The chain links TRBV6-1 to TRBJ2-7, with 8 bases lining up with TRBD2. The CDR3 runs to 15 residues. Germline CDR1 and CDR2: MNHNS and SASEGT. V was clipped by 1 base and J by 2 bases; unmatched bases: 4. This CDR3 is CASSEGVSGAYEQYF. The CDR3 DNA follows: TGTGCCAGCAGTGAAGGGGTTAGCGGGGCCTACGAGCAGTACTTC.

This rearrangement joins TRBV15 to TRBJ2-7; D is uncertain. The germline V gene has CDR1 LNHNV and CDR2 YYDKDF (reference sequence). The V gene lost 3 bases and the J gene lost 6 bases, with 12 bases spanning the gap. The CDR3 extends over 13 amino acids. CDR3 residues: CATSSPPGSEQYF. DNA for the CDR3: TGTGCCACCAGCAGTCCCCCTGGCTCCGAGCAGTACTTC.

This clone was picked up a small number of times. The V gene is TRBV19, the J gene TRBJ2-1; D unresolved. With 5 bases removed from V and 8 bases from J, the gap between germline ends came to 7 bases. CDR3 length equals 11 residues. Germline V CDR1 and CDR2: LNHDA, SQIVND (reference sequence). Here the CDR3 reads CASSYPDEQFF. DNA of the CDR3: TGTGCCAGTAGTTATCCGGATGAGCAGTTCTTC.

The rearrangement joins TRBV5-1 to TRBJ1-2; D possibly corresponds to TRBD1 (5 bases). Trimming stripped 0 bases from V and 3 bases from J, with 12 bases between. CDR3 length: 15 amino acids. CDR1 SGHRS and CDR2 YFSETQ come from the germline V gene. CDR3 loop: CASSLGWGQDYGYTF. The DNA of the CDR3 is TGCGCCAGCAGCTTGGGGTGGGGCCAGGACTATGGCTACACCTTC.

This chain links TRBV7-9 with TRBJ2-7; 7 bases agree with TRBD1. Trimming at V came to 4 bases and at J to 4 bases, leaving 7 bases not matched to a gene. There are 14 residues in the CDR3. Germline assignment: CDR1 SEHNR and CDR2 FQNEAQ (reference sequence). The chain's CDR3 is CASSSPGQKYEQYF. Here the CDR3 DNA reads TGTGCCAGCAGCTCCCCGGGACAGAAATACGAGCAGTACTTC. The whole variable domain, remainder taken from reference TRBV7-9 and TRBJ2-7, is DTGVSQNPRHKITKRGQNVTFRCDPISEHNRLYWYRQTLGQGPEFLTYFQNEAQLEKSRLLSDRFSAERPKGSFSTLEIQRTEQGDSAMYLCASSSPGQKYEQYFGPGTRLTVT.

The count of this clone is one. CDR3 residues: CASSPQDRAHWNEQYF. CDR3 sequence (DNA): TGTGCCAGCAGCCCCCAGGACAGGGCGCATTGGAACGAGCAGTACTTC. The rearrangement links TRBV28 to TRBJ2-7; TRBD1 matches 8 bases. In germline, CDR1 is MDHEN, CDR2 SYDVKM. The CDR3 is 16 amino acids. Germline trimming cut 6 bases from V and 5 bases from J; bases unmatched to any gene: 15.

The genes are TRBV19 and TRBJ2-2; no definite D call. With 5 bases removed from V and 4 bases from J, the gap between germline ends came to 5 bases. Germline-derived CDR1 and CDR2 are LNHDA and SQIVND (reference sequence). CDR3 length: 12 residues. The CDR3 nucleotides read TGTGCCAGTAGTCATTTCACCGGGGAGCTGTTTTTT. Translation gives CASSHFTGELFF.

Concerning this clone: A read error may produce the germline difference seen at one junction end. The chain has TRBV7-7 and TRBJ2-7; D gene unclear. The CDR3 runs 13 residues. CDR1 SSHAT and CDR2 FNYEAQ come from the germline V gene (reference sequence). CDR3 sequence: CASSLFGGYEQYF. In nucleotides, the CDR3 is TGTGCTAGCAGCTTATTCGGCGGCTACGAGCAGTACTTC. Combining the CDR3 with reference TRBV7-7 and TRBJ2-7 gives the whole variable domain GAGVSQSPRYKVTKRGQDVTLRCDPISSHATLYWYQQALGQGPEFLTYFNYEAQPDKSGLPSDRFSAERPEGSISTLTIQRTEQRDSAMYRCASSLFGGYEQYFGPGTRLTVT.

The CDR3 sequence is CASSATSGGTDTQYF. The DNA of the CDR3 is TGTGCCAGCAGCGCAACTAGCGGGGGCACAGATACGCAGTATTTT. The chain is built from TRBV6-4 and TRBJ2-3, with 10 bases matching TRBD2. With V trimmed by 6 bases and J by 1 base, 4 bases remained unmatched. The CDR3 has 15 residues. Germline-derived CDR1 and CDR2 are MRHNA and SNTAGT.

This clone has only one observation. The chain combines TRBV27 with TRBJ2-7, with TRBD2 matching 10 bases. In germline, CDR1 is MNHEY, CDR2 SMNVEV (reference sequence). V shed 2 bases and J 4 bases; nucleotides not matched to a gene: 2. The length of the CDR3 is 14 residues. DNA for the CDR3: TGTGCCAGCAGTTTAAGGGGACTAGCGTACGAGCAGTACTTC. The encoded protein is CASSLRGLAYEQYF.

CDR3 bases: TGTGCCAGCAGCCAGGAAACTAGCGGGGGGGCCGGTGAGCAGTACTTC. This gives the protein CASSQETSGGAGEQYF. The V gene is TRBV4-2, the J gene TRBJ2-7; 13 positions match TRBD2. Unmatched junction bases numbered 9, after V lost 3 bases and J lost 7 bases. Germline-derived CDR1 and CDR2 are LGHNA and YNFKEQ. CDR3 length: 16 residues.

This clone has just one count. The rearrangement uses TRBV5-4 and TRBJ2-7; 9 bases match TRBD2. With V trimmed by 4 bases and J by 3 bases, 8 bases remained unmatched. In germline, CDR1 is SGHNT, CDR2 YYREEE (reference sequence). The CDR3 extends over 15 amino acids. The CDR3 protein is CASSASRRGGYEQYF. The CDR3 DNA follows: TGTGCCAGCAGCGCGTCGAGGCGGGGGGGCTACGAGCAGTACTTC.

The chain has TRBV5-4 and TRBJ2-1; 8 bases match TRBD2. Germline V gene data show CDR1 as SGHNT and CDR2 as YYREEE (reference sequence). The V and J ends lost 3 bases and 7 bases, in that order; junction bases with no gene match: 9. This CDR3 has 15 amino acids. As DNA, the CDR3 is TGTGCCAGCAGCTGGCCCGGGGGGGCCGATAATGAGCAGTTCTTC. This gives the protein CASSWPGGADNEQFF.

The chain carries TRBV19 and TRBJ1-1; no firm D call. Trimming shortened V by 2 bases and J by 3 bases, and 7 bases separated the two germline ends. The CDR3 has 13 amino acids. Per germline, CDR1 LNHDA and CDR2 SQIVND (reference sequence). The CDR3 reads CASSISLDTEAFF. In DNA, the CDR3 is TGTGCCAGTAGTATAAGCCTAGACACTGAAGCTTTCTTT. The full variable domain, in which reference TRBV19 and TRBJ1-1 provide the parts outside the CDR3, is DGGITQSPKYLFRKEGQNVTLSCEQNLNHDAMYWYRQDPGQGLRLIYYSQIVNDFQKGDIAEGYSVSREKKESFPLTVTSAQKNPTAFYLCASSISLDTEAFFGQGTRLTVV.

The CDR3 coding sequence is TGTGCCAGCAGTTACTCTGACAGGGGGAACGAGCAGTACTTC. Translation gives CASSYSDRGNEQYF. The chain uses TRBV6-5 and TRBJ2-7; 9 nucleotides match TRBD1. The CDR3 extends over 14 amino acids. With 0 bases clipped from V and 5 bases from J, the junction kept 2 bases outside the gene matches. Germline values: CDR1 MNHEY, CDR2 SVGAGI.

The rearrangement uses TRBV7-8 and TRBJ2-3; D is unresolved. The V and J ends lost 2 bases and 3 bases respectively, with 18 bases between them. The CDR3 length is 17 residues. CDR1 and CDR2 (germline): SGHVS, FQNEAQ. CDR3 region: CASSLPLYRALTDTQYF. For the CDR3, the DNA is TGTGCCAGCAGCTTACCCCTGTATCGCGCGCTTACAGATACGCAGTATTTT.

V usage is TRBV6-1 and J usage is TRBJ1-2; D is perhaps TRBD1 (5 bases). Looked up from germline, CDR1 is MNHNS and CDR2 is SASEGT. The length of the CDR3 is 13 residues. V lost 5 bases and J 3 bases, leaving 10 bases between the germline ends. CDR3 bases: TGTGCCAGCAGTCCCCAGGGTTACTATGGCTACACCTTC. Protein: CASSPQGYYGYTF.

The rearrangement uses TRBV7-8 and TRBJ1-1; 8 positions agree with TRBD1. With V trimmed by 5 bases and J by 5 bases, 7 bases remained unmatched. In germline, CDR1 is SGHVS, CDR2 FQNEAQ. This CDR3 comprises 14 residues. DNA of the CDR3: TGTGCCAGCAGCCCCCGACAGGGGATTACTGAAGCTTTCTTT. Translating it yields CASSPRQGITEAFF.

This clone came up once. The V and J genes are TRBV23-1 and TRBJ1-1, with a weak D call TRBD1 (6 bases). TRBV23-1 is an ORF, and what it does is uncertain. The CDR3 totals 13 residues. V lost 3 bases, J lost 1 base, and 6 bases lay in between. The CDR3: CASSHRGNTEAFF. The CDR3 DNA is TGCGCCAGCAGTCACAGGGGGAACACTGAAGCTTTCTTT.

The chain employs TRBV7-9 and TRBJ2-1; the D gene is possibly TRBD1 (6 bases). The length of the CDR3 is 14 residues. CDR1 and CDR2 from the germline V gene are SEHNR and FQNEAQ (reference sequence). Trimming cost V 5 bases and J 1 base, with 9 bases left between them. CDR3 DNA: TGTGCCAGCAGCACAACAGGGTCCTACAATGAGCAGTTCTTC. This gives the protein CASSTTGSYNEQFF. The whole variable domain, filled in from reference TRBV7-9 and TRBJ2-1, reads DTGVSQNPRHKITKRGQNVTFRCDPISEHNRLYWYRQTLGQGPEFLTYFQNEAQLEKSRLLSDRFSAERPKGSFSTLEIQRTEQGDSAMYLCASSTTGSYNEQFFGPGTRLTVL.

The V gene is TRBV28, the J gene TRBJ1-2, with D maybe TRBD1 (6 bases). V lost 6 bases to trimming and J lost 1 base, with 18 bases between them. Germline CDR1 is MDHEN and CDR2 is SYDVKM. This CDR3 has 16 residues. CDR3 loop: CASSRSLQGINYGYTF. The CDR3 DNA reads as TGTGCCAGCAGCCGCTCTCTACAGGGAATTAACTATGGCTACACCTTC.

V is TRBV14 and J is TRBJ1-2; D gene ambiguous. V was pared by 1 base and J by 2 bases, with 17 bases between. The CDR3 has 17 amino acids. From germline, CDR1 is SGHDN and CDR2 FVKESK. The CDR3 bases are TGTGCCAGCAGCCAAGTTTCCTCCCACCCGCGGAACTATGGCTACACCTTC. This gives the protein CASSQVSSHPRNYGYTF.

V usage is TRBV6-4 and J usage is TRBJ2-3; a possible D gene is TRBD2 (5 bases). The V gene lost 2 bases and the J gene lost 1 base, with 13 bases spanning the gap. The CDR3 runs 16 residues. Per germline, CDR1 MRHNA and CDR2 SNTAGT. This CDR3 is CASSDSGGRGTDTQYF. CDR3 coding DNA: TGTGCCAGCAGTGACAGTGGAGGACGGGGCACAGATACGCAGTATTTT.

The V and J genes are TRBV6-1 and TRBJ1-2; D gene unclear. Trimming took off 8 bases at V and 6 bases at J, with 16 bases between the two ends. This CDR3 spans 13 amino acids. CDR1 and CDR2 (germline): MNHNS, SASEGT. The chain's CDR3 is CASLPADLDGYTF. In DNA, the CDR3 is TGTGCCAGCCTACCAGCCGACTTGGATGGCTACACCTTC.

This chain links TRBV19 with TRBJ2-1, with 7 bases aligning to TRBD1. Germline trimming cut 3 bases from V and 5 bases from J; bases unmatched to any gene: 4. Germline CDR1 reads LNHDA; CDR2 reads SQIVND (reference sequence). The CDR3 runs to 14 residues. The CDR3 loop reads CASSIAGGDNEQFF. The CDR3 region has the DNA TGTGCCAGTAGTATTGCAGGGGGAGACAATGAGCAGTTCTTC.

The V gene is TRBV19, the J gene TRBJ1-5; no clear D. The CDR3 sequence is 12 residues long. CDR1 LNHDA and CDR2 SQIVND come from the germline V gene (reference sequence). Deletions cut 8 bases from V and 2 bases from J, with 7 bases between. CDR3 DNA sequence: TGTGCCAGTCCAGTCGGCAATCAGCCCCAGCATTTT. Encoded protein: CASPVGNQPQHF.

In its sample, this clone was seen once. CDR3 coding DNA: TGTGCCAGCAGCCTGCAGGGGTGGCAGCCCCAGCATTTT. Encoded protein: CASSLQGWQPQHF. V is TRBV27 and J is TRBJ1-5, with D possibly being TRBD1 (6 bases). The CDR3 loop spans 13 amino acids. V dropped 6 bases and J dropped 7 bases, with 13 bases sitting between them. The germline V gene encodes CDR1 MNHEY and CDR2 SMNVEV (reference sequence).